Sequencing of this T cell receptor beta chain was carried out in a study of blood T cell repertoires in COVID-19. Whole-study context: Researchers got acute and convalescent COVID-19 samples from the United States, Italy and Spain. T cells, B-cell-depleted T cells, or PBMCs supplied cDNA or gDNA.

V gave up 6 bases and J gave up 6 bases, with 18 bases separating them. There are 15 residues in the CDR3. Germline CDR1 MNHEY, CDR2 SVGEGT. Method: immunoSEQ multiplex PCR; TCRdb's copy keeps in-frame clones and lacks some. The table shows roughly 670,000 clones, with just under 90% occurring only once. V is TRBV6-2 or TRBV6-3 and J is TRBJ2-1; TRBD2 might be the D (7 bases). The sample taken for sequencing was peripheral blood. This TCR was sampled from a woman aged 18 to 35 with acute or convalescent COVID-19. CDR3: CASSTLRGGLNEQFF. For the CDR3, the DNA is TGTGCCAGCAGCACACTGAGGGGGGGGCTCAATGAGCAGTTCTTC.